This TCR beta chain comes out of a study of T cells in Graves' hyperthyroidism and ophthalmopathy. Study-wide findings and caveats: Ophthalmopathy was identified by the model a median about 6 months ahead of onset. Blood samples included most of the expanded thyroid clonotypes exceeding 0.001.

This clonotype appeared a few times. What it recognizes is unknown. The V gene's germline CDR1 is LNHDA and CDR2 SQIVND (reference sequence). The CDR3 consists of 13 residues. The V and J ends lost 5 bases and 2 bases respectively, with 10 bases between them. Patients with ophthalmopathy all had a Clinical Activity Score of at least 3, a NOSPECS grade of at least 4 and duration under 3 months. Clinical symptoms, serum thyroxine and TRAb, thyroid ultrasound and orbital computed tomography together formed the diagnostic basis. Using RNA transcripts as the source, TCR beta CDR3 regions were amplified. Researchers ran a first-round RT-PCR on the TCR CDR3 using the HTBI primer set. TCRdb re-called the multiplex PCR reads through MiXCR, storing one row per CDR3 protein. The sample gives around 300,000 distinct CDR3 sequences, roughly 15% of which show up once; 30% to 40% is in the top ten.

V and J are TRBV19 and TRBJ2-7, with D possibly matching TRBD1 (5 bases). The clonotype was recovered from a woman aged 40 to 50 with Graves' ophthalmopathy. The sample comprised blood. The CDR3 spells CASSHGRAYEQYF. The CDR3 bases are TGTGCCAGTAGTCATGGCAGGGCCTACGAGCAGTACTTC.